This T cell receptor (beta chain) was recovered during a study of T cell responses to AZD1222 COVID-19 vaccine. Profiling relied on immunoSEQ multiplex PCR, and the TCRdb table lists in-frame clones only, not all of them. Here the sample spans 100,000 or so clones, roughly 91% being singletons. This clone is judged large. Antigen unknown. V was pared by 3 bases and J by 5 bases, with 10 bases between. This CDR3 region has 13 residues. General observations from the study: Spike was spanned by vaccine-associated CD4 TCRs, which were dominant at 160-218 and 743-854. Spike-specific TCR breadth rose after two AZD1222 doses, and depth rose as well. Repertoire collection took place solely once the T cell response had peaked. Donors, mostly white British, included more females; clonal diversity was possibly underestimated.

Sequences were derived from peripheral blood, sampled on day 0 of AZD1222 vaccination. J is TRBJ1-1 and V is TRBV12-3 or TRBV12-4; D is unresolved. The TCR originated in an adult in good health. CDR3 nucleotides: TGTGCCAGCAGTTTCGACGGAAGGACTGAAGCTTTCTTT. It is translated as CASSFDGRTEAFF.